A selection of T cell receptor beta chains follows, all from one sample in a study of blood T cell repertoires in COVID-19. The assay was immunoSEQ multiplex PCR, and TCRdb's table has in-frame clones only and misses some. The sample lists some 87,000 clones, roughly 80% seen once, with about 8.4% in the top ten. Material: peripheral blood. The receptors originated from a man over 45 who had recovered from COVID-19. The conserved cysteine and the conserved F or W are not part of the CDR3 here. The order of the fields is J gene, V gene, CDR3 protein.

TRBJ1-2,TRBV19,ASSIPGTVYGYT
TRBJ1-1,TRBV12-3/TRBV12-4,ASSLGYSSEAF
TRBJ1-1,TRBV9,ASSAIWDRVGSNTEAF
TRBJ1-1,TRBV11-2,ASSHTTGPTEAF
TRBJ2-7,TRBV3-1/TRBV3-2,ASSPWGTASPYEQY
TRBJ2-7,TRBV7-3,ASSLTSGRDEQY
TRBJ1-4,TRBV5-1,ASSPSAGTYGEKLF
TRBJ2-1,TRBV2,ASSLTATSGTEQF
TRBJ2-5,TRBV28,ASSFLASGFQETQY
TRBJ1-1,TRBV7-8,ASSLGDRANTEAF
TRBJ1-5,TRBV7-2,ASSSRVGASNQPQH
TRBJ1-1,TRBV4-1,ASSLIPGQGRYTEAF
TRBJ1-6,TRBV13,ASSLVGRVRNSPLH
TRBJ2-2,TRBV18,ASRGPAEGGTGELF
TRBJ2-5,TRBV7-2,ASSLVASGSFQETQY
TRBJ1-5,TRBV6-5,ASSSVQSNQPQH
TRBJ2-2,TRBV6-1,ASSEPGKNTGELF